A selection of T cell receptor beta chains follows, all from one sample in a study of blood T cell repertoires in COVID-19. Here immunoSEQ multiplex PCR was the method, and the copy in TCRdb shows in-frame clones only, minus some. The sample yields about 76,000 clones, roughly 80% seen once. Sequenced material: peripheral blood. Source of these receptors: an older woman with acute or convalescent COVID-19. CDR3s include the opening cysteine and the closing phenylalanine or tryptophan. A D gene is named only where the DNA matches it firmly. Clone size is not always given. Where it is, it says once, few, many or a class for expanded clones.

v_call,d_call,clone_size,j_call,cdr3_length,cdr3_aa,cdr3_nt
TRBV27,.,.,TRBJ1-1,15,CASSREGVYGTEAFF,TGTGCCAGCAGTAGAGAAGGGGTTTACGGCACTGAAGCTTTCTTT
TRBV14,.,.,TRBJ1-1,14,CASSLMPGGTEAFF,TGTGCCAGCAGCCTAATGCCGGGTGGCACTGAAGCTTTCTTT
TRBV7-2,.,once,TRBJ1-2,18,CASSSQRQNRAANYGYTF,TGTGCCAGCAGCTCCCAGCGGCAGAACAGGGCGGCTAACTATGGCTACACCTTC
TRBV18,.,.,TRBJ2-5,16,CASSPSSGAFLETQYF,TGTGCCAGCTCACCAAGTTCAGGGGCTTTTTTGGAGACCCAGTACTTC
TRBV7-9,.,few,TRBJ1-2,14,CASSLGYGSSGYTF,TGTGCCAGCAGCCTAGGGTATGGATCTAGTGGCTACACCTTC
TRBV5-4,TRBD1,.,TRBJ1-1,14,CASSLQGGVTEAFF,TGTGCCAGCAGCTTACAGGGGGGTGTCACTGAAGCTTTCTTT
TRBV5-6,TRBD1,.,TRBJ2-5,18,CASSRIPHGTGKQETQYF,TGTGCCAGCAGCCGGATCCCCCACGGGACAGGGAAGCAAGAGACCCAGTACTTC
TRBV10-3,.,.,TRBJ2-3,16,CAISESSGGTTDTQYF,TGTGCCATCAGTGAGAGCTCAGGAGGTACCACAGATACGCAGTATTTT
TRBV6-6,TRBD1,.,TRBJ2-1,18,CASSQRYTGTGDTNEQFF,TGTGCCAGCAGTCAGCGATACACCGGGACAGGGGACACAAATGAGCAGTTCTTC
TRBV10-3,.,.,TRBJ1-1,12,CAIRHVNTEAFF,TGTGCCATCAGACATGTGAACACTGAAGCTTTCTTT
TRBV27,TRBD1,once,TRBJ2-3,14,CASSFSTGGDTQYF,TGTGCCAGCAGTTTTAGTACAGGGGGAGATACGCAGTATTTT
TRBV29-1,TRBD1,.,TRBJ1-2,13,CSVGDSSNYGYTF,TGCAGCGTTGGGGACAGCTCTAACTATGGCTACACCTTC
TRBV7-9,.,.,TRBJ1-1,15,CASSLGQGGNTEAFF,TGTGCCAGCAGCTTAGGGCAGGGAGGGAACACTGAAGCTTTCTTT
TRBV2,.,.,TRBJ1-1,12,CASSEATAEAFF,TGTGCCAGCAGTGAAGCGACAGCCGAAGCTTTCTTT
TRBV18,.,.,TRBJ1-1,17,CASSQGVRGTPNTEAFF,TGTGCCAGCTCACAGGGGGTTAGGGGGACCCCGAACACTGAAGCTTTCTTT
TRBV29-1,TRBD1,.,TRBJ1-5,14,CSVGGTGDNQPQHF,TGCAGCGTTGGGGGGACAGGGGACAATCAGCCCCAGCATTTT
TRBV5-4,TRBD1,.,TRBJ2-7,15,CASRGGQGATYEQYF,TGTGCCAGCAGAGGGGGACAGGGGGCCACCTACGAGCAGTACTTC
TRBV6-2/TRBV6-3,.,.,TRBJ2-3,14,CASSYWPSTDTQYF,TGTGCCAGCAGTTACTGGCCTAGCACAGATACGCAGTATTTT
TRBV7-2,TRBD1,.,TRBJ1-5,15,CASSGTGGGNQPQHF,TGTGCCAGCAGCGGGACAGGGGGCGGCAATCAGCCCCAGCATTTT
TRBV5-1,TRBD1,.,TRBJ2-5,13,CASSGQAGETQYF,TGCGCCAGCAGCGGACAGGCTGGAGAGACCCAGTACTTC
TRBV7-2,.,.,TRBJ1-1,15,CASSFTGLPNTEAFF,TGTGCCAGCAGCTTTACGGGACTCCCGAACACTGAAGCTTTCTTT
TRBV24-1,.,.,TRBJ2-2,14,CATSDRWSTGELFF,TGTGCCACCAGTGATAGGTGGAGTACCGGGGAGCTGTTTTTT
TRBV28,.,.,TRBJ2-6,15,CASYPEVSGANVLTF,TGTGCCAGCTACCCCGAGGTCTCTGGGGCCAACGTCCTGACTTTC
TRBV24-1,.,.,TRBJ1-5,13,CATSPGGYQPQHF,TGTGCCACCAGTCCTGGCGGATATCAGCCCCAGCATTTT
TRBV10-3,.,.,TRBJ1-1,13,CAISESEDSKAFF,TGTGCCATCAGTGAGTCGGAGGACAGTAAAGCTTTCTTT
TRBV6-4,TRBD1,.,TRBJ2-1,14,CASSQLDRGDEQFF,TGTGCCAGCAGCCAGTTGGACAGGGGCGATGAGCAGTTCTTC
TRBV5-4,TRBD1,.,TRBJ1-1,15,CASSFGTGENTEAFF,TGTGCCAGCAGCTTTGGGACAGGGGAGAACACTGAAGCTTTCTTT
TRBV29-1,TRBD2,.,TRBJ2-1,17,CSVVDLAGGSSYNEQFF,TGCAGCGTTGTCGATCTAGCGGGGGGGAGCTCCTACAATGAGCAGTTCTTC
TRBV10-3,.,.,TRBJ1-1,15,CAISELRGRYTEAFF,TGTGCCATCAGTGAGTTGAGAGGGAGGTACACTGAAGCTTTCTTT
TRBV6-4,.,.,TRBJ2-2,16,CASSEFSVAGTGELFF,TGTGCCAGCAGTGAATTTAGCGTCGCTGGCACCGGGGAGCTGTTTTTT
TRBV10-3,TRBD1,.,TRBJ1-1,16,CAIREDRGRLNTEAFF,TGTGCCATCAGGGAGGACAGGGGGCGCTTGAACACTGAAGCTTTCTTT
TRBV20-1,.,few,TRBJ1-2,8,CSALDSTF,TGCAGTGCCTTGGACAGCACCTTC
TRBV5-6,TRBD1,.,TRBJ1-1,16,CASNTLQGTLNTEAFF,TGTGCCAGCAATACCTTACAGGGGACCTTGAACACTGAAGCTTTCTTT
TRBV7-2,TRBD2,once,TRBJ2-2,16,CASSPGRGAVTGELFF,TGTGCCAGCAGCCCAGGGCGGGGGGCCGTCACCGGGGAGCTGTTTTTT
TRBV27,TRBD1,medium-sized,TRBJ1-2,14,CASSGRGHEDGYTF,TGTGCCAGCAGTGGAAGGGGGCACGAAGATGGCTACACCTTC
TRBV3-1/TRBV3-2,TRBD2,.,TRBJ2-2,15,CASSPYGGRTGELFF,TGTGCCAGCAGCCCTTACGGGGGGAGGACCGGGGAGCTGTTTTTT
TRBV28,.,.,TRBJ2-7,11,CASSVYYEQYF,TGTGCCAGCAGTGTTTACTACGAGCAGTACTTC
TRBV20-1,.,.,TRBJ2-5,11,CSARGGETQYF,TGCAGTGCTAGAGGGGGCGAGACCCAGTACTTC
TRBV7-9,.,.,TRBJ1-4,18,CASSLGGGGHATNEKLFF,TGTGCCAGCAGCTTAGGAGGCGGGGGGCATGCAACTAATGAAAAACTGTTTTTT
TRBV10-3,TRBD1,few,TRBJ1-4,19,CAISESRTGGPATNEKLFF,TGTGCCATCAGTGAGTCCAGGACAGGGGGACCGGCAACTAATGAAAAACTGTTTTTT
TRBV10-3,.,.,TRBJ2-1,13,CATARLGPNEQFF,TGTGCCACCGCGCGACTAGGGCCCAATGAGCAGTTCTTC
TRBV6-5,.,.,TRBJ2-1,15,CASSYDPGAYNEQFF,TGTGCCAGCAGCTACGATCCAGGGGCCTACAATGAGCAGTTCTTC
TRBV19,TRBD1,.,TRBJ1-3,15,CASSNRGPSGNTIYF,TGTGCCAGTAGTAACAGGGGACCCTCTGGAAACACCATATATTTT
TRBV2,TRBD1,.,TRBJ1-2,16,CASKRDRDLSNYGYTF,TGTGCCAGCAAAAGGGACAGGGACCTTTCTAACTATGGCTACACCTTC
TRBV9,.,.,TRBJ1-2,11,CASSLRGDYTF,TGTGCCAGCAGCCTCCGCGGAGACTACACCTTC
TRBV6-5,TRBD2,.,TRBJ2-1,15,CASRTGGYSYNEQFF,TGTGCCAGCAGGACGGGGGGTTACTCCTACAATGAGCAGTTCTTC
TRBV24-1,TRBD2,.,TRBJ2-1,15,CATSDPTSGGLRQFF,TGTGCCACCAGTGATCCTACTAGCGGGGGGCTACGGCAGTTCTTC
TRBV19,TRBD1,.,TRBJ1-1,14,CASSSGTGDTEAFF,TGTGCCAGTAGTAGCGGGACAGGAGACACTGAAGCTTTCTTT
TRBV15,TRBD1,.,TRBJ1-6,17,CATSRATTGTDNSPLHF,TGTGCCACCAGCAGAGCTACGACCGGGACAGATAATTCACCCCTCCACTTT